The entry below gives a single TCR beta chain sequence along with its context. The sample comes from a study of T cells of healthy individuals. Trimming pared 0 bases from V and 4 bases from J, leaving 12 bases between. Looked up from germline, CDR1 is LGHNA and CDR2 is YNFKEQ. CDR3 size: 16 residues. In TCRdb, the 5' RACE reads were re-called with MiXCR into one record per CDR3 protein. The sample has tens of thousands of distinct CDR3 sequences, about a sixth seen once. The TCR sequence derives from a human donor in good health. The chain joins TRBV4-2 to TRBJ2-2, with TRBD2 as a possible D gene (7 bases). The CDR3 DNA follows: TGTGCCAGCAGCCAAGATGGGGGGGCTGGCACCGGGGAGCTGTTTTTT. Amino acids: CASSQDGGAGTGELFF.